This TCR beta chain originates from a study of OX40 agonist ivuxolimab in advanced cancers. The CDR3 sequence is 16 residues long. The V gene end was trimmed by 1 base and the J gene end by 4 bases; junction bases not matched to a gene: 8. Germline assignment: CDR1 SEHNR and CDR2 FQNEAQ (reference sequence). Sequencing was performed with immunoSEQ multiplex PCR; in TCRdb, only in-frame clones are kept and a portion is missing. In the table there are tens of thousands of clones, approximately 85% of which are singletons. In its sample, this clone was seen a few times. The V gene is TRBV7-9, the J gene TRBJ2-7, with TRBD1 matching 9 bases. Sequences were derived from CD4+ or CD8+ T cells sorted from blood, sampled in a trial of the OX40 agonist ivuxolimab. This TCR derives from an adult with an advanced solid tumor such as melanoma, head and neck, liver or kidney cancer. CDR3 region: CASSLGTGGQTYEQYF. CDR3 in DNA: TGTGCCAGCAGCTTAGGAACAGGGGGCCAGACTTACGAGCAGTACTTC.